This is a list of T cell receptor beta chains from one sample in a study of blood T cell repertoires in COVID-19. Sequencing was performed with immunoSEQ multiplex PCR; in TCRdb, only in-frame clones are kept and a portion is missing. The repertoire holds a few hundred thousand clones, with around 86% as singletons. The sequenced sample was peripheral blood. These receptors all stem from a woman aged 70 to 79 with active or convalescent COVID-19. Both conserved end residues are part of each CDR3. The D gene is left open where the match is weak. Size tells how often a clone was seen (once, few, many) or the class of an expanded clone, and some rows leave it out.

TRBV24-1	TRBJ1-5	NA	TRBD1	CATSDPGTDPNQPQHF	TGTGCCACCAGTGACCCGGGGACAGATCCGAATCAGCCCCAGCATTTT
TRBV6-5	TRBJ1-1	NA	TRBD1	CASSYFGDRGNTEAFF	TGTGCCAGCAGTTACTTCGGGGACAGGGGGAACACTGAAGCTTTCTTT
TRBV7-8	TRBJ1-5	NA	NA	CASSGTELQPQHF	TGTGCCAGCAGCGGAACAGAACTTCAGCCCCAGCATTTT
TRBV29-1	TRBJ1-2	NA	NA	CSVGQRAGYTF	TGCAGCGTTGGACAGCGGGCTGGCTACACCTTC
TRBV19	TRBJ1-5	NA	NA	CASSIVGAHDSNQPQHF	TGTGCCAGTAGTATAGTAGGGGCACATGATAGCAATCAGCCCCAGCATTTT
TRBV9	TRBJ2-1	once	TRBD1	CASSTGTGRYNEQFF	TGTGCCAGCAGCACCGGGACAGGGCGGTACAATGAGCAGTTCTTC
TRBV6-6	TRBJ1-5	NA	NA	CASTVITGQPQHF	TGTGCCAGCACCGTCATTACAGGTCAGCCCCAGCATTTT
TRBV4-3	TRBJ1-3	NA	NA	CASSQERLFGNTIYF	TGCGCCAGCAGCCAAGAGAGACTATTTGGAAACACCATATATTTT
TRBV20-1	TRBJ1-2	once	NA	CSARDNGGYTF	TGCAGTGCTAGAGATAACGGTGGCTACACCTTC
TRBV25-1	TRBJ2-6	once	NA	CASSRTVGANVLTF	TGTGCCAGCAGTAGGACAGTTGGGGCCAACGTCCTGACTTTC
TRBV5-1	TRBJ1-1	NA	NA	CASSSGLLGADTEAFF	TGCGCCAGCAGCTCAGGACTCTTGGGGGCCGACACTGAAGCTTTCTTT
TRBV2	TRBJ1-2	once	NA	CGGRAGAANYGYTF	TGTGGCGGGAGGGCGGGCGCTGCTAACTATGGCTACACCTTC
TRBV3-1/TRBV3-2	TRBJ2-2	NA	NA	CASSQVTGELFF	TGTGCCAGCAGCCAAGTAACCGGGGAGCTGTTTTTT
TRBV4-2	TRBJ2-1	NA	NA	CAAGGHNEQFF	TGTGCCGCCGGGGGGCACAATGAGCAGTTCTTC
TRBV10-3	TRBJ2-5	once	NA	CAISPQQETQYF	TGTGCCATCAGCCCCCAGCAAGAGACCCAGTACTTC
TRBV2	TRBJ1-4	NA	NA	CASGMGGRNEKLFF	TGTGCCAGCGGGATGGGAGGCCGTAATGAAAAACTGTTTTTT
TRBV5-4	TRBJ2-5	many	TRBD1	CASSLGQGVETQYF	TGTGCCAGCAGCTTGGGACAGGGAGTAGAGACCCAGTACTTC
TRBV19	TRBJ1-1	NA	NA	CASSTRRDTEAFF	TGTGCCAGTAGTACCCGACGGGACACTGAAGCTTTCTTT
TRBV5-1	TRBJ2-2	NA	NA	CASRPAGQRHRELFF	TGCGCCAGCAGACCGGCCGGACAGAGGCACCGGGAGCTGTTTTTT
TRBV6-5	TRBJ1-6	NA	NA	CASSYRRENSPLHF	TGTGCCAGCAGTTACCGCAGGGAAAATTCACCCCTCCACTTT
TRBV9	TRBJ2-3	NA	TRBD2	CASSSSSGGGTDTQYF	TGTGCCAGCAGCTCATCTAGCGGGGGGGGAACAGATACGCAGTATTTT
TRBV7-2	TRBJ2-3	NA	NA	CASSIPEGGTDTQYF	TGTGCCAGCAGCATCCCGGAGGGAGGCACAGATACGCAGTATTTT
TRBV7-2	TRBJ2-2	NA	NA	CASSLRIGDIGELFF	TGTGCCAGCAGCTTAAGGATTGGGGACATAGGGGAGCTGTTTTTT
TRBV19	TRBJ2-3	NA	NA	CASTIRFGTSTDTQYF	TGTGCCAGTACCATAAGGTTCGGGACTAGCACAGATACGCAGTATTTT
TRBV2	TRBJ1-2	few	NA	CAAGRQAYGYTF	TGTGCCGCAGGAAGACAGGCCTATGGCTACACCTTC
TRBV3-1/TRBV3-2	TRBJ1-3	NA	NA	CASSLSARSGNTIYF	TGTGCCAGCAGCCTTTCCGCGAGGTCTGGAAACACCATATATTTT
TRBV19	TRBJ1-5	few	NA	CASSQVHNQPQHF	TGTGCCAGTAGCCAGGTCCACAATCAGCCCCAGCATTTT
TRBV4-3	TRBJ1-3	NA	NA	CASSQGRPSGNTIYF	TGCGCCAGCAGCCAAGGCAGGCCCTCTGGAAACACCATATATTTT
TRBV7-9	TRBJ1-3	NA	NA	CASSFPVEASGNTIYF	TGTGCCAGCAGCTTCCCGGTAGAAGCCTCTGGAAACACCATATATTTT
TRBV5-1	TRBJ2-2	NA	NA	CASSFFSRRDTSTGELFF	TGCGCCAGCAGTTTCTTTTCTCGCAGGGACACTTCCACCGGGGAGCTGTTTTTT
TRBV7-2	TRBJ2-1	NA	NA	CAGASGVDNEQFF	TGTGCCGGCGCTTCAGGGGTAGACAATGAGCAGTTCTTC
TRBV19	TRBJ2-1	NA	NA	CASTPRQGPSYNEQFF	TGTGCCAGTACTCCTCGGCAGGGGCCCTCCTACAATGAGCAGTTCTTC
TRBV6-2/TRBV6-3	TRBJ2-6	NA	NA	CASSLVGLSGANVLTF	TGTGCCAGCAGTCTCGTGGGGCTCTCTGGGGCCAACGTCCTGACTTTC